This T cell receptor (beta chain) was retrieved from a study of T cell changes during pregnancy in multiple sclerosis. The germline V gene encodes CDR1 LNHDA and CDR2 SQIVND (reference sequence). V was cut by 7 bases and J by 2 bases, with 21 bases left in between. The CDR3 totals 17 residues. This clone came up many times. Assay: immunoSEQ multiplex PCR; the TCRdb copy retains only in-frame clones and omits some. Of roughly 70,000 clones listed, 75% to 90% were seen once; the top ten hold around 3%. The J gene is TRBJ1-5, the V gene TRBV19, with D possibly TRBD1 on 5 matching bases. The sequencing used peripheral blood, collected before pregnancy. The TCR sequence derives from a female donor with multiple sclerosis, enrolled in a pregnancy study. Here the CDR3 reads CASTFPGASGGNQPQHF. CDR3 DNA: TGTGCCAGTACTTTTCCCGGGGCCAGCGGGGGCAATCAGCCCCAGCATTTT.